One and the same sample provided the 30 T cell receptor beta chains below, sequenced in a study of glioma-infiltrating T cells. Using RNA template, CDR3s of TCR alpha and beta were amplified with iRepertoire arm-PCR. TCRdb itself ran the multiplex PCR reads through MiXCR, one entry per CDR3 protein. The sample lists under 20,000 distinct CDR3 sequences; roughly 60% were seen once. Source material: glioma tissue, nonneoplastic brain tissue, or PBMCs (not recorded which). The source of these receptors is a human donor with low-grade glioma or glioblastoma, undergoing nonglioma brain surgery, or in good health (not recorded which).

Comments on this clonotype: One end of the junction does not line up with germline, which may come from a read error. In DNA form, the CDR3 reads TGTGCCAGCAGCTTAAGGGGCACAAATACGCAGTATTTT. Protein: CASSLRGTNTQYF. The J gene is TRBJ2-3, the V gene TRBV6-1; a possible D gene is TRBD1 (5 bases). The CDR3 has 13 residues. Germline CDR1 MNHNS, CDR2 SASEGT.

This clonotype is judged medium-sized. This sequence joins TRBV28 and TRBJ2-7; no definite D call. The CDR3 contains 10 residues. V lost 8 bases, J lost 3 bases, and 5 bases lay in between. Per germline, CDR1 MDHEN and CDR2 SYDVKM. This chain's CDR3 is CASGDYEQYF. CDR3 bases: TGTGCCAGCGGTGACTACGAGCAGTACTTC.

Details on this clonotype: Since no conserved phenylalanine or tryptophan closes the CDR3, a read error is the likely cause. J is TRBJ2-7 and V is TRBV20-1, with D possibly being TRBD2 (5 bases). The CDR3 totals 14 residues. With 8 bases removed from V and 1 base from J, the gap between germline ends came to 18 bases. Germline CDR1 is DFQATT and CDR2 is SNEGSKA (reference sequence). DNA of the CDR3: TGCAGTTTCTATAAGGCGGAGCGGTCCTACGAGCAGTACCTC. Amino acids: CSFYKAERSYEQYL.

This clonotype is a singleton in its sample. At one of its ends the junction is not consistent with the germline gene, which may arise from a read error. V is TRBV15 and J is TRBJ2-1, with TRBD1 as a possible D gene (5 bases). Germline CDR1 reads LNHNV; CDR2 reads YYDKDF (reference sequence). This CDR3 has 14 residues. CDR3 coding DNA: TGTGCCAGCAGCCCCTCACGGGCAAGGGGTGAGCAGTTCTTC. Encoded protein: CASSPSRARGEQFF.

This clonotype was observed a few times. The chain couples TRBV3-1 to TRBJ1-2, with a weak D call TRBD1 (6 bases). The CDR3 contains 12 residues. Trimming removed 7 bases at V and 13 bases at J, with 19 bases between. From germline, CDR1 is LGHDT and CDR2 YNNKEL (reference sequence). This chain's CDR3 is CASNTRGTASTF. The DNA for the CDR3 is TGTGCCAGCAACACAAGGGGGACGGCTAGCACCTTC.

This clonotype rates as medium-sized. The chain couples TRBV6-1 to TRBJ1-2; D not certain. The CDR3 is 13 residues long. Per germline, CDR1 MNHNS and CDR2 SASEGT. V lost 5 bases and J 4 bases, leaving 11 bases between the germline ends. CDR3 bases: TGTGCCAGCAGTTATGTAGGCGGCTATGGCTACACCTTC. Translating gives CASSYVGGYGYTF.

Concerning this clonotype itself: A much larger clone differs by one base, so this may be a read error. The chain has TRBV4-1 and TRBJ1-6; 8 bases map to TRBD1. CDR1 and CDR2 from the germline V gene are MGHRA and YSYEKL. This CDR3 is 17 amino acids long. With 5 bases clipped from V and 4 bases from J, the junction kept 10 bases outside the gene matches. CDR3: CASSEVPHRGYNSPLHF. The CDR3 region has the DNA TGCGCCAGCAGCGAAGTTCCTCACAGGGGGTATAATTCACCCCTCCACTTT.

This clonotype was picked up one time. The chain carries TRBV20-1 and TRBJ2-5; D perhaps matches TRBD2 (5 bases). Germline lookup yields CDR1 DFQATT and CDR2 SNEGSKA (reference sequence). CDR3 length: 12 residues. Trimming took 7 bases from V and 5 from J, leaving 14 bases between them. In DNA form, the CDR3 reads TGCAGTGTCGTACTGGGCGGGGAGACCCAGTACTTC. Translation: CSVVLGGETQYF.

The chain uses TRBV20-1 and TRBJ2-1, with TRBD2 as a possible D gene (5 bases). V lost 6 bases to trimming and J lost 4 bases, with 13 bases between them. Germline loops: CDR1 DFQATT, CDR2 SNEGSKA (reference sequence). The CDR3 has 13 amino acids. The CDR3 sequence is CSAVPGFYNEQFF. The CDR3 DNA reads TGCAGTGCCGTACCGGGGTTTTACAATGAGCAGTTCTTC.

This chain links TRBV7-3 with TRBJ1-2; D gene uncertain. The V gene lost 6 bases and the J gene lost 6 bases, with 14 bases spanning the gap. Per germline, CDR1 SGHTA and CDR2 FQGTGA. The CDR3 is 13 amino acids. The CDR3 DNA reads as TGTGCCAGCAGTCTGGACCGATATAATGGCTACACCTTC. As protein: CASSLDRYNGYTF.

As to this clonotype: A read error may produce the germline difference seen at one junction end. The rearrangement links TRBV20-1 to TRBJ1-3, with D uncertain. CDR1 is DFQATT and CDR2 is SNEGSKA in the germline V gene (reference sequence). CDR3 length: 12 residues. CDR3 coding DNA: TGCAGTGCTAGATATTTGGGAAACACCATACATTTT. Residues: CSARYLGNTIHF.

The chain has TRBV6-2 or TRBV6-3 and TRBJ2-7; maybe TRBD1 (6 bases). This CDR3 spans 14 amino acids. Per germline, CDR1 MNHEY and CDR2 SVGEGT. Trimming stripped 6 bases from V and 8 bases from J, with 20 bases between. The CDR3 reads CASRDPGTLSKQYF. CDR3 nucleotide sequence: TGTGCCAGCAGAGACCCGGGGACATTATCAAAGCAGTACTTC.

The rearrangement joins TRBV27 to TRBJ2-1; no reliable D call. V gave up 9 bases and J gave up 9 bases, with 15 bases separating them. CDR1 is MNHEY, CDR2 SMNVEV, per germline (reference sequence). The CDR3 extends over 12 amino acids. CDR3 sequence: CASSLNYGEQFF. The CDR3 DNA reads as TGTGCCAGTTCGCTGAACTACGGTGAGCAGTTCTTC.

CDR3 sequence (DNA): TGCAGCGGGAGTGGCTACACCTTC. It specifies CSGSGYTF. V gene TRBV20-1 combines with J gene TRBJ1-2; D is undetermined. Germline V CDR1 and CDR2: DFQATT, SNEGSKA (reference sequence). This CDR3 is 8 amino acids long.

The chain employs TRBV20-1 and TRBJ2-1; 7 bases line up with TRBD2. J was trimmed by 4 bases and V by 5 bases; bases with no gene match: 11. Germline CDR1 and CDR2: DFQATT and SNEGSKA (reference sequence). There are 15 residues in the CDR3. CDR3 loop: CSAPRAGEGYNEQFF. CDR3 nucleotides: TGCAGTGCTCCCCGTGCGGGAGAGGGGTACAATGAGCAGTTCTTC.

The chain employs TRBV20-1 and TRBJ2-1; D is possibly TRBD2 (6 bases). CDR1 is DFQATT and CDR2 is SNEGSKA in the germline V gene (reference sequence). V was shortened by 5 bases and J by 0 bases, with 14 bases between the two germline ends. The CDR3 is 15 amino acids. CDR3 amino acids: CSARGAGSSYNEQFF. CDR3 nucleotide sequence: TGCAGTGCTCGTGGGGCGGGAAGCTCCTACAATGAGCAGTTCTTC.

The chain couples TRBV18 to TRBJ1-4; D might be TRBD1 (5 bases). The CDR3 is made up of 16 amino acids. V lost 4 bases and J 4 bases, leaving 16 bases between the germline ends. Germline CDR1 reads KGHSH; CDR2 reads LQKENI. CDR3 in amino acids: CASSRETGGFNEKLFF. CDR3 DNA sequence: TGTGCCAGCTCACGCGAGACGGGGGGATTTAATGAAAAACTGTTTTTT.

This chain joins TRBV6-2 or TRBV6-3 and TRBJ2-7; the match to TRBD1 covers 8 bases. From germline, CDR1 is MNHEY and CDR2 SVGEGT. The CDR3 contains 14 residues. The ends lost 10 bases at V and 2 bases at J; junction bases unmatched: 10. The CDR3 region has the DNA TGTGCCACCTTCGAACCGGGACAGGCCTACGAGCAGTACTTC. It translates to CATFEPGQAYEQYF.

The V call is TRBV30, the J call TRBJ1-5; D call uncertain. The V end lost 4 bases, the J end lost 9 bases, and 19 bases lay between the germline ends. CDR3 length equals 14 residues. Germline assignment: CDR1 GTSNPN and CDR2 SVGIG (reference sequence). The DNA of the CDR3 is TGTGCCTGGAACCCGTCCTTAGAGCTCCGGCCCCAGCATTTT. The encoded protein is CAWNPSLELRPQHF.

The chain recombines TRBV6-1 with TRBJ1-1, with D hard to call. CDR3 length: 14 amino acids. Germline-derived CDR1 and CDR2 are MNHNS and SASEGT. Trimming took 5 bases from V and 3 from J, leaving 13 bases between them. In DNA, the CDR3 is TGTGCCAGCAGTCGCCTGACGATGGACACTGAAGCTTTCTTT. This gives the protein CASSRLTMDTEAFF.

This chain joins TRBV20-1 and TRBJ1-5, with D maybe TRBD1 (6 bases). The CDR3 consists of 15 residues. Germline V gene lookup returns CDR1 DFQATT and CDR2 SNEGSKA (reference sequence). V shed 0 bases and J shed 1 base, with 10 bases lying between them. CDR3 protein: CSAREAGQSNQPQHF. The CDR3 DNA reads TGCAGTGCTAGAGAAGCTGGACAGAGCAATCAGCCCCAGCATTTT.

The CDR3 protein is CSARAYNEQFF. Written as DNA, the CDR3 is TGCAGTGCTAGAGCGTACAATGAGCAGTTCTTC. The J gene is TRBJ2-1, the V gene TRBV20-1; D uncertain. Germline V lookup: CDR1 DFQATT, CDR2 SNEGSKA (reference sequence). The CDR3 is made up of 11 amino acids. V lost 1 base and J 4 bases, leaving 2 bases between the germline ends.

This chain connects TRBV4-1 to TRBJ1-5, with D unclear. The CDR3 has 18 residues. The V end lost 1 base, the J end lost 1 base, and 17 bases lay between the germline ends. Germline V CDR1 and CDR2: MGHRA, YSYEKL. The CDR3 reads CASSQVRVVRTSNQPQHF. CDR3 nucleotides: TGCGCCAGCAGCCAAGTACGGGTGGTGCGAACAAGCAATCAGCCCCAGCATTTT.

The chain recombines TRBV6-5 with TRBJ1-3, with D maybe TRBD1 (5 bases). There are 16 residues in the CDR3. CDR1 is MNHEY, CDR2 SVGAGI, per germline. Trimming cost V 5 bases and J 0 bases, with 14 bases left between them. The CDR3 DNA reads as TGTGCCAGCAGTCTTACAAGGGGAAACTCTGGAAACACCATATATTTT. Translation: CASSLTRGNSGNTIYF.

This clonotype was seen only a few times. This chain uses TRBV19 with TRBJ1-5; D is perhaps TRBD1 (6 bases). Deletions cut 5 bases from V and 0 bases from J, with 14 bases between. CDR1 and CDR2 from the germline V gene are LNHDA and SQIVND (reference sequence). This CDR3 has 16 residues. CDR3 nucleotide sequence: TGTGCCAGTAGTCCCCGGACAGTCGATAGCAATCAGCCCCAGCATTTT. Translating gives CASSPRTVDSNQPQHF.

This clonotype was counted ten times or more. The CDR3, as DNA: TGTGCCAGCTCACAGGACAGCTCGGTCTATGGCTACACCTTC. Residues: CASSQDSSVYGYTF. The rearrangement uses TRBV18 and TRBJ1-2, with a weak D call TRBD1 (6 bases). CDR3 length equals 14 residues. Germline CDR1 and CDR2: KGHSH and LQKENI. V lost 4 bases, J lost 4 bases, and 13 bases lay in between. Variable domain in full (rest from reference TRBV18 and TRBJ1-2): NAGVMQNPRHLVRRRGQEARLRCSPMKGHSHVYWYRQLPEEGLKFMVYLQKENIIDESGMPKERFSAEFPKEGPSILRIQQVVRGDSAAYFCASSQDSSVYGYTFGSGTRLTVV.

V usage is TRBV20-1 and J usage is TRBJ1-3, with TRBD1 as a possible D gene (6 bases). The V gene lost 1 base and the J gene lost 4 bases, with 8 bases spanning the gap. CDR3 length: 13 amino acids. CDR1 and CDR2 from the germline V gene are DFQATT and SNEGSKA (reference sequence). The CDR3 here is CSARGQVGNTIYF. DNA for the CDR3: TGCAGTGCTAGAGGACAGGTCGGAAACACCATATATTTT.

This clonotype was counted only a few times. The chain couples TRBV6-1 to TRBJ2-5; maybe TRBD2 (7 bases). The CDR3 consists of 15 residues. Germline V CDR1 and CDR2: MNHNS, SASEGT. V lost 5 bases and J lost 2, with 15 bases in between. The CDR3 DNA follows: TGTGCCAGCAGTAAGGGGGGGCCAGGGCAAGAGACCCAGTACTTC. It codes for CASSKGGPGQETQYF.

This clonotype was detected ten times or more. The chain couples TRBV7-3 to TRBJ1-1, with a tentative D call TRBD1 (6 bases). CDR1 SGHTA and CDR2 FQGTGA come from the germline V gene. The CDR3 sequence is 15 residues long. V was pared by 5 bases and J by 0 bases, with 13 bases between. The CDR3 DNA is TGTGCCAGCAGCCCGGGGGCGGGAGTGAACACTGAAGCTTTCTTT. It yields the protein CASSPGAGVNTEAFF.

This clonotype occurred a few times. The chain uses TRBV20-1 and TRBJ2-7, with D possibly being TRBD1 (6 bases). The CDR3 length is 11 residues. Germline V gene sequence: CDR1 DFQATT, CDR2 SNEGSKA (reference sequence). Trimming pared 4 bases from V and 3 bases from J, leaving 7 bases between. CDR3 amino acids: CSAKQGYEQYF. CDR3 nucleotides: TGCAGTGCTAAACAGGGCTACGAGCAGTACTTC.